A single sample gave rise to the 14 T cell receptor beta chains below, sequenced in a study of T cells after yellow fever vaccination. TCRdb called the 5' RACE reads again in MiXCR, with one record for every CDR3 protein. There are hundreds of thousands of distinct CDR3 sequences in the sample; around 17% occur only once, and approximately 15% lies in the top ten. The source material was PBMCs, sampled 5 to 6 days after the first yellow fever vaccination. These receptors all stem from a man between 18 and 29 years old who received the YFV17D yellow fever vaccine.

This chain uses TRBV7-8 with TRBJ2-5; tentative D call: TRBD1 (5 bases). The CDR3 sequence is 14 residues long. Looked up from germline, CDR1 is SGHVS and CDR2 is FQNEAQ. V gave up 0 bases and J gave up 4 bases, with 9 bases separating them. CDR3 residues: CASSLAETVETQYF. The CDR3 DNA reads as TGTGCCAGCAGCTTAGCAGAGACAGTAGAGACCCAGTACTTC.

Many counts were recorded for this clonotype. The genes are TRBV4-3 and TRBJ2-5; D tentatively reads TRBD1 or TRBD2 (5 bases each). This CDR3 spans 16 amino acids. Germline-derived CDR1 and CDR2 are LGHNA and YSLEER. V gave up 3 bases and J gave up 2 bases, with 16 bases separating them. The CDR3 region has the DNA TGCGCCAGCAGCCAGGGCCCCGGGGCAGGGCAAGAGACCCAGTACTTC. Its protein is CASSQGPGAGQETQYF.

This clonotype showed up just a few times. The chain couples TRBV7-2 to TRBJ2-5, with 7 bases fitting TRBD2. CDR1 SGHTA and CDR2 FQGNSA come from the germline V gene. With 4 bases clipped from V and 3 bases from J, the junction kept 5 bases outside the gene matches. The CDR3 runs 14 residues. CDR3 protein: CASSSGLPKETQYF. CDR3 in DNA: TGTGCCAGCAGCTCGGGACTACCTAAAGAGACCCAGTACTTC.

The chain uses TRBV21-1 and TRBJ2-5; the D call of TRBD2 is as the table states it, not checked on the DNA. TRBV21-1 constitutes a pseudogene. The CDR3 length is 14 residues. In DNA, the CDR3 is TGTGCCAGCAAGAAGGGCCCCCGGGGAGAGACCCAGTACTTC. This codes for CASKKGPRGETQYF.

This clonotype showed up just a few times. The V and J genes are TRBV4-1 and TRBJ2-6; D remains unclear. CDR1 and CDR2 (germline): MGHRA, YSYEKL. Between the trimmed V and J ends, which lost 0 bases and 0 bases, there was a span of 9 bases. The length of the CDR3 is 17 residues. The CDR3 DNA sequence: TGCGCCAGCAGCCAAGAGTTCAGAAGCTCTGGGGCCAACGTCCTGACTTTC. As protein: CASSQEFRSSGANVLTF.

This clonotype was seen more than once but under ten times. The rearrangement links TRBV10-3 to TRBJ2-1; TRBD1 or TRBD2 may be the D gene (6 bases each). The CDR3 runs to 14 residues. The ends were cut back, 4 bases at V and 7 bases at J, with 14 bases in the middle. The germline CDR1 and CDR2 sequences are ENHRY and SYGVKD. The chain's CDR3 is CAISVGQGGNEQFF. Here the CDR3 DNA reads TGTGCCATCAGTGTGGGACAAGGAGGGAATGAGCAGTTCTTC.

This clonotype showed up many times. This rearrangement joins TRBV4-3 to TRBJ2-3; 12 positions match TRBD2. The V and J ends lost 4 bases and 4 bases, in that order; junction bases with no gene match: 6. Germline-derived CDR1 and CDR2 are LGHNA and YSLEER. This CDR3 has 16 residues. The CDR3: CASSPLAGGESDTQYF. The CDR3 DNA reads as TGCGCCAGCAGCCCCCTAGCGGGGGGGGAATCAGATACGCAGTATTTT.

The CDR3 loop reads CASSISGAYTEAFF. The DNA of the CDR3 is TGTGCCAGCAGCATAAGCGGGGCATACACTGAAGCTTTCTTT. The V and J genes are TRBV7-9 and TRBJ1-1; the D gene is possibly TRBD1 (5 bases). There are 14 residues in the CDR3. Trimming left V 5 bases short and J 3 bases short, with 13 bases between. The V gene's germline CDR1 is SEHNR and CDR2 FQNEAQ (reference sequence). The full variable domain, completed using reference TRBV7-9 and TRBJ1-1, is DTGVSQNPRHKITKRGQNVTFRCDPISEHNRLYWYRQTLGQGPEFLTYFQNEAQLEKSRLLSDRFSAERPKGSFSTLEIQRTEQGDSAMYLCASSISGAYTEAFFGQGTRLTVV.

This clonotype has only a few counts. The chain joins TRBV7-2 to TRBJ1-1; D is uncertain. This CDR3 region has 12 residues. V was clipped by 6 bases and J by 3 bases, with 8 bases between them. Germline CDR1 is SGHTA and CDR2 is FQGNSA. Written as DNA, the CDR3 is TGTGCCAGCAGTGTCGGCTACACTGAAGCTTTCTTT. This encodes CASSVGYTEAFF.

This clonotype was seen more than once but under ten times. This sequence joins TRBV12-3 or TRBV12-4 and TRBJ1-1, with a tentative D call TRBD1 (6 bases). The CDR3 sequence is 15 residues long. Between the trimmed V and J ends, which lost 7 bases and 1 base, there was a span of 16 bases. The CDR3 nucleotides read TGTGCCAGCAATCCCGGGCGGGGGGCGAACACTGAAGCTTTCTTT. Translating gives CASNPGRGANTEAFF.

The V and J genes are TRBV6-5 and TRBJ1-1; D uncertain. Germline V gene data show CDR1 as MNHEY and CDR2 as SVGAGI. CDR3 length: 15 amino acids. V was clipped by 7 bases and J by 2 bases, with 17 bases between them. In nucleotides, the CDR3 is TGTGCCAGCACCCCAGGATCCGCGATCAACACTGAAGCTTTCTTT. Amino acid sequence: CASTPGSAINTEAFF.

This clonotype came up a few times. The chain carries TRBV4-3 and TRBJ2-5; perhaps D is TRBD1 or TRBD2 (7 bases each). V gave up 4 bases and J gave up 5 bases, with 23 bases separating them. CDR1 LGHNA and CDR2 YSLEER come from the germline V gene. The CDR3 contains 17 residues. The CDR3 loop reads CASSLELGQVGGETQYF. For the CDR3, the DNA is TGCGCCAGCAGCCTCGAATTAGGACAGGTGGGAGGGGAGACCCAGTACTTC.

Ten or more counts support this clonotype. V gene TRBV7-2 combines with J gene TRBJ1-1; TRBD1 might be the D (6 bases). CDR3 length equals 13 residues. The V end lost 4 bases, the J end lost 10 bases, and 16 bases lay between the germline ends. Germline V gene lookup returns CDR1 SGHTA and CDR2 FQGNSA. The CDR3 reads CASSSGQLGRAFF. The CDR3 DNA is TGTGCCAGCAGCTCCGGACAGCTCGGTAGAGCTTTCTTT.

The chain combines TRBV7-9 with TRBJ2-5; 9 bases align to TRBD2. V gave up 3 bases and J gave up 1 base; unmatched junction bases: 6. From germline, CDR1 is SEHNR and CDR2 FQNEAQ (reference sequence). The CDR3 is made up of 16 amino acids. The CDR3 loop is CASSLFLAGFQETQYF. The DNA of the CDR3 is TGTGCCAGCAGCTTGTTCCTAGCGGGGTTCCAAGAGACCCAGTACTTC.